This TCR beta chain was identified during a study of long-term antiretroviral therapy in people with HIV. Study results and caveats: Compared with controls, HIV repertoires showed narrower CDR3 length ranges. Post-ART samples showed increased diversity that remained below transplant donor control levels.

V was trimmed by 6 bases and J by 2 bases, leaving 22 bases between them. Germline V CDR1 and CDR2: GTSNPN, SVGIG (reference sequence). The CDR3 extends over 16 amino acids. Details on this clone: As yet, its antigen is unknown.

Survey-level resolution applied to immunoSEQ assay v3.0. Clones were read by immunoSEQ multiplex PCR, and TCRdb kept only the in-frame ones, dropping some. This table holds roughly 20,000 clones, 87% found once. The source was unsorted PBMCs, collected 2.1 years after starting antiretroviral therapy. The sequence derives from a man in his late teens or twenties with HIV. The chain carries TRBV30 and TRBJ1-2; no clear D. CDR3 sequence (DNA): TGTGCCTGCCCGGGAGGCAGCGGAACGCAAAACTATGGCTACACCTTC. Amino acids: CACPGGSGTQNYGYTF.